These 8 T cell receptor beta chains were all obtained from the same sample, sequenced in a study of spatial heterogeneity in lung cancer. Specified time point: sample taken at primary tumor resection. The sequenced material consisted of unsorted whole RNA from tumor, nontumor lung or frozen PBMC. TCRdb analysed the 5' RACE reads with MiXCR anew, one entry per CDR3 protein. The repertoire consists of tens of thousands of distinct CDR3 sequences, with about 12% occurring once and the leading ten covering 35% to 45%. The sample was PBMCs, taken at surgery. These receptor sequences come from a male donor with early-stage non-small cell lung cancer.

This clonotype was detected ten times or more. The genes are TRBV3-1 and TRBJ2-3, with 9 bases fitting TRBD2. Germline V gene data show CDR1 as LGHDT and CDR2 as YNNKEL (reference sequence). Trimming took 0 bases from V and 5 from J; bases not matched to a gene: 15. The CDR3 is 19 residues long. The DNA for the CDR3 is TGTGCCAGCAGCCAAGATTTGTCCCAAGCGGGAGGATACGGAGATACGCAGTATTTT. Protein: CASSQDLSQAGGYGDTQYF.

This clonotype has at least ten counts. V is TRBV5-6 and J is TRBJ2-7; TRBD2 matches 10 bases. J was trimmed by 0 bases and V by 0 bases; bases with no gene match: 0. The CDR3 extends over 15 amino acids. Germline V CDR1 and CDR2: SGHDT, YYEEEE. CDR3 DNA: TGTGCCAGCAGCTTGGGACTAGCGGGCTCCTACGAGCAGTACTTC. Translation gives CASSLGLAGSYEQYF.

This clonotype came up a few times. This chain joins TRBV5-1 and TRBJ1-4; D call uncertain. Per germline, CDR1 SGHRS and CDR2 YFSETQ. The V end was cut by 3 bases, the J end by 2 bases, with 11 bases between. The CDR3 has 15 amino acids. CDR3 sequence reads: CASSSWFGTNEKLFF. DNA for the CDR3: TGCGCCAGCAGCTCCTGGTTTGGGACTAATGAAAAACTGTTTTTT.

The chain uses TRBV10-3 and TRBJ2-3; no definite D call. From germline, CDR1 is ENHRY and CDR2 SYGVKD. Trimming took 6 bases from V and 0 from J, leaving 22 bases between them. This CDR3 has 18 residues. The CDR3 loop is CAISDELMTVISTDTQYF. CDR3 coding DNA: TGTGCCATCAGCGACGAACTGATGACGGTGATTAGCACAGATACGCAGTATTTT.

J is TRBJ2-3 and V is TRBV7-2, with 12 bases identical to TRBD2. J gave up 2 bases and V 4 bases, and 7 bases lay outside the gene matches. The CDR3 spans 17 residues. Germline values: CDR1 SGHTA, CDR2 FQGNSA. CDR3: CASSSRTSGALTDTQYF. CDR3 nucleotide sequence: TGTGCCAGCAGCTCTAGGACTAGCGGGGCCCTCACAGATACGCAGTATTTT.

This clonotype was seen repeatedly, ten times or more. The chain employs TRBV25-1 and TRBJ1-5, with 7 bases matching TRBD1. Trimming took 2 bases from V and 5 from J; bases not matched to a gene: 12. The CDR3 runs 17 residues. The germline gives CDR1 MGHDK, CDR2 SYGVNS. In DNA form, the CDR3 reads TGTGCCAGCAGTGAAGGCCTGACAGGGTCGATCGATCAGCCCCAGCATTTT. Encoded protein: CASSEGLTGSIDQPQHF.

In its sample, this clonotype was seen many times. V is TRBV28 and J is TRBJ2-1; 11 nucleotides match TRBD2. Germline loops: CDR1 MDHEN, CDR2 SYDVKM. The CDR3 has 17 amino acids. The V gene end was trimmed by 2 bases and the J gene end by 9 bases; junction bases not matched to a gene: 12. This chain's CDR3 is CASSLNSGRAFFREQFF. CDR3 in DNA: TGTGCCAGCAGTTTAAATAGCGGGAGGGCCTTTTTCCGTGAGCAGTTCTTC.

This clonotype was picked up many times. The CDR3 coding sequence is TGTGCCAGCAGTTTGGACAGGCTTGCCTACGAGCAGTACTTC. Translated, it gives CASSLDRLAYEQYF. The V gene is TRBV2, the J gene TRBJ2-7, with 7 bases that match TRBD1. The CDR3 runs to 14 residues. V gave up 5 bases and J gave up 2 bases; unmatched junction bases: 6. The germline CDR1 and CDR2 sequences are SNHLY and FYNNEI.